This T cell receptor beta chain was obtained from a study of shared clonotypes between healthy human individuals. Worth noting for this clone: The identical CDR3 is also encoded by other nucleotide sequences in the sample.

V was clipped by 0 bases and J by 5 bases, with 8 bases between them. Looked up from germline, CDR1 is SGHNT and CDR2 is YYREEE (reference sequence). The CDR3 loop spans 14 amino acids. Unsorted PBMC samples were amplified in replicate PCRs containing about 0.3 ug DNA, about 30,000 T cell genomes. Data came from immunoSEQ multiplex PCR; TCRdb stores just in-frame clones and leaves some out. Seen here are around 500,000 clones, 78% observed once, and the top ten hold around 11%. Within Nashville, Tennessee resided all donors, each a Caucasian adult. Extraction of genomic DNA in unsorted samples used approximately 100 million PBMCs.

The sample taken for sequencing was PBMCs. The chain carries TRBV5-4 and TRBJ2-2; D not certain. The TCR originated in a woman in her forties in good health. Some clones in this sample may be carry-over from other donors' samples. DNA of the CDR3: TGTGCCAGCAGCTTGGACCGGGTTACCGGGGAGCTGTTTTTT. The encoded protein is CASSLDRVTGELFF.